This T cell receptor (beta chain) is drawn from a study of cytomegalovirus exposure and HLA in healthy donors. This clone came up a few times. 13 Jbeta primers and 60 Vbeta primers were used for the PCR. In the source study's methods: Later work found tens of millions of unique TCR beta chains, with some 11 million shared. The table came from immunoSEQ multiplex PCR; TCRdb's copy has only in-frame clones and leaves some out. V, J and clone size were drawn from that table, and D and trimming were deduced from the DNA. The table has fewer than 200,000 clones, over 60% seen once. The CDR3 is 16 residues long. V gave up 0 bases and J gave up 4 bases, with 10 bases separating them. CDR1 is MNHEY and CDR2 is SVGAGI in the germline V gene.

This TCR was sampled from a girl under 18 in good health and CMV-seronegative. J is TRBJ1-6 and V is TRBV6-5; D may be TRBD1 (6 bases). The sequenced material came from PBMCs. The CDR3 DNA reads as TGTGCCAGCAGTTACTCTGGGGGCCTATATAATTCACCCCTCCACTTT. Its protein product is CASSYSGGLYNSPLHF.